These 28 T cell receptor beta chains originate from one sample sequenced in a study of CD8 T cells in Susac syndrome. An amount of RNA that ranged from roughly 0.5 to 1 ug was reverse transcribed with random hexamers. TCRdb reprocessed the immunoSEQ multiplex PCR reads via MiXCR and lists one record per CDR3 protein. Seen here are some 400,000 distinct CDR3 sequences, approximately 89% observed once, and the top ten hold about 0.12%. The material sequenced was CD8+ T cells from PBMCs. The source is a human donor with multiple sclerosis.

This chain uses TRBV4-1 with TRBJ2-1; 9 bases fit TRBD2. V lost 1 base and J lost 5; bases outside the gene matches: 9. Germline V lookup: CDR1 MGHRA, CDR2 YSYEKL. The CDR3 extends over 17 amino acids. For the CDR3, the DNA is TGCGCCAGCAGCCAAGGAGGAGCGGGAGGCTTAAACAATGAGCAGTTCTTC. Its protein is CASSQGGAGGLNNEQFF.

This clonotype was seen a handful of times. The V gene is TRBV6-1, the J gene TRBJ2-1, with TRBD1 identical over 7 bases. V shed 8 bases, J shed 4 bases, and the junction held 8 bases outside the gene matches. The CDR3 runs 14 residues. Germline V CDR1 and CDR2: MNHNS, SASEGT. The CDR3 DNA is TGTGCCAGCTTACCGGGGACAGAGTACAATGAGCAGTTCTTC. Translating gives CASLPGTEYNEQFF.

The chain couples TRBV5-8 to TRBJ1-1, with a weak D call TRBD1 (6 bases). The CDR3 runs 12 residues. Trimming left V 9 bases short and J 5 bases short, with 14 bases between. Germline assignment: CDR1 SGHTS and CDR2 YDEGEE. In DNA, the CDR3 is TGTGCCATAACAGGGTTTGGAACTGAAGCTTTCTTT. It specifies CAITGFGTEAFF.

The CDR3 loop reads CASRGNKGNQPQHF. CDR3 DNA: TGTGCCAGCAGAGGGAACAAGGGCAATCAGCCCCAGCATTTT. The gene calls are TRBV11-2 and TRBJ1-5; D gene unclear. This CDR3 is 14 amino acids long. The germline V gene has CDR1 SGHAT and CDR2 FQNNGV. Trimming pared 6 bases from V and 2 bases from J, leaving 11 bases between.

This chain connects TRBV2 to TRBJ2-7, with 8 bases matching TRBD1. With V trimmed by 10 bases and J by 2 bases, 7 bases remained unmatched. Germline assignment: CDR1 SNHLY and CDR2 FYNNEI. This CDR3 contains 13 residues. The CDR3 nucleotides read TGTGCCATCCGGACAGGGAACGCCTACGAGCAGTACTTC. Its translation is CAIRTGNAYEQYF.

The V gene is TRBV28, the J gene TRBJ2-7; 7 positions match TRBD2. J gave up 0 bases and V 10 bases, and 6 bases lay outside the gene matches. This CDR3 contains 13 residues. In germline, CDR1 is MDHEN, CDR2 SYDVKM. CDR3 DNA: TGTGCCACCGGGGGGAGACTCTCCTACGAGCAGTACTTC. Translation gives CATGGRLSYEQYF.

The chain has TRBV30 and TRBJ2-1; TRBD2 is a possible D gene (6 bases). Germline V gene data show CDR1 as GTSNPN and CDR2 as SVGIG (reference sequence). The CDR3 is 15 residues long. Trimming left V 2 bases short and J 10 bases short, with 21 bases between. The CDR3 coding sequence is TGTGCCTGGAGTTTAGGGACTGGGCCGGGGTGGGAGCAGTTCTTC. This sequence encodes CAWSLGTGPGWEQFF.

The chain uses TRBV13 and TRBJ2-2; D gene ambiguous. Trimming removed 5 bases from V and 0 bases from J, with 7 bases in between. The germline V gene has CDR1 PRHDT and CDR2 FYEKMQ (reference sequence). This CDR3 contains 14 residues. The CDR3 region is CASSLTTNTGELFF. CDR3 DNA: TGTGCCAGCAGCCTGACAACGAACACCGGGGAGCTGTTTTTT.

The gene calls are TRBV12-3 or TRBV12-4 and TRBJ2-1; 8 bases align to TRBD2. The CDR3 covers 16 residues. Trimming removed 7 bases from V and 3 bases from J; junction bases left unmatched: 11. The CDR3 sequence: CASNPRRTSLYNEQFF. CDR3 coding DNA: TGTGCCAGCAACCCTAGGCGGACTAGCCTCTACAATGAGCAGTTCTTC.

This clonotype was seen a single time. CDR3 DNA: TGTGCCAGCAGTTTTCGCGGGGGGCAAGGGGAGTACGAGCAGTACTTC. Residues: CASSFRGGQGEYEQYF. The chain couples TRBV28 to TRBJ2-7, with TRBD2 matching 8 bases. V lost 3 bases to trimming and J lost 4 bases; unmatched junction nucleotides: 11. The germline V gene encodes CDR1 MDHEN and CDR2 SYDVKM. The CDR3 totals 16 residues.

The genes are TRBV28 and TRBJ2-7, with TRBD2 matching 9 bases. The CDR3 runs 16 residues. Germline V lookup: CDR1 MDHEN, CDR2 SYDVKM. V gave up 3 bases and J gave up 3 bases; unmatched junction bases: 9. The CDR3 protein is CASSFSREGLVYEQYF. DNA for the CDR3: TGTGCCAGCAGTTTCTCGCGGGAGGGCCTTGTCTACGAGCAGTACTTC.

This rearrangement joins TRBV30 to TRBJ2-1; 7 nucleotides match TRBD2. CDR3 length equals 12 residues. Germline V gene sequence: CDR1 GTSNPN, CDR2 SVGIG (reference sequence). CDR3 DNA sequence: TGTCGGGTGGGAGGGGCGGCTAATGAGCAGTTCTTC. This translates into CRVGGAANEQFF.

The chain carries TRBV7-3 and TRBJ2-7; 7 bases align to TRBD2. V was pared by 5 bases and J by 0 bases, with 7 bases of the junction left unmatched. The CDR3 has 15 residues. Per germline, CDR1 SGHTA and CDR2 FQGTGA. The CDR3 DNA reads TGTGCCAGCAGCCCCGGAGCGGGGCCCTCCTACGAGCAGTACTTC. It specifies CASSPGAGPSYEQYF.

The rearrangement links TRBV24-1 to TRBJ2-1; possibly TRBD2 for D (5 bases). The CDR3 extends over 12 amino acids. From germline, CDR1 is KGHDR and CDR2 SFDVKD. V was pared by 4 bases and J by 8 bases, with 8 bases between. The DNA of the CDR3 is TGTGCCACCAGTGACCTAGCCGATGAGCAGTTCTTC. Translated: CATSDLADEQFF.

The V gene is TRBV7-2, the J gene TRBJ2-1; a weak D match, TRBD2 (6 bases). The CDR3 consists of 15 residues. CDR1 SGHTA and CDR2 FQGNSA come from the germline V gene. V was shortened by 4 bases and J by 3 bases, with 13 bases between the two germline ends. In DNA, the CDR3 is TGTGCCAGCAGCTCGCATAGCGGACACTACAATGAGCAGTTCTTC. It yields the protein CASSSHSGHYNEQFF.

The chain joins TRBV27 to TRBJ1-5; weak D call: TRBD1 (5 bases). This CDR3 has 15 amino acids. Trimming cost V 5 bases and J 4 bases, with 15 bases left between them. Germline V gene sequence: CDR1 MNHEY, CDR2 SMNVEV (reference sequence). DNA of the CDR3: TGTGCCAGCAGTGCTATCCAGGGATGGAATCAGCCCCAGCATTTT. This gives the protein CASSAIQGWNQPQHF.

A single count supports this clonotype. The rearrangement joins TRBV10-3 to TRBJ2-7; 9 nucleotides agree with TRBD2. J gave up 3 bases and V 7 bases, and 7 bases lay outside the gene matches. This CDR3 has 14 amino acids. CDR1 and CDR2 from the germline V gene are ENHRY and SYGVKD. DNA of the CDR3: TGTGCCATCAACTCCCGGACTAGCGACTACGAGCAGTACTTC. Its translation: CAINSRTSDYEQYF.

The chain employs TRBV6-1 and TRBJ2-7, with D unresolved. The length of the CDR3 is 16 residues. V shed 0 bases and J shed 3 bases, with 15 bases lying between them. CDR1 is MNHNS, CDR2 SASEGT, per germline. CDR3: CASSEAFGVIYYEQYF. Here the CDR3 DNA reads TGTGCCAGCAGTGAAGCCTTTGGGGTTATTTACTACGAGCAGTACTTC.

The rearrangement joins TRBV6-1 to TRBJ1-1, with D unresolved. CDR1 is MNHNS, CDR2 SASEGT, per germline. The germline V and J ends were trimmed by 6 bases and 7 bases, with 27 bases remaining between them. The CDR3 is made up of 17 amino acids. The DNA of the CDR3 is TGTGCCAGCAGACCTCCTCCGGACGAAACTCAACGGGATGAAGCTTTCTTT. It encodes CASRPPPDETQRDEAFF.

This chain joins TRBV6-1 and TRBJ2-1; D gene uncertain. The CDR3 has 11 amino acids. V was shortened by 4 bases and J by 8 bases, with 6 bases between the two germline ends. Germline CDR1 MNHNS, CDR2 SASEGT. The CDR3 reads CASSAWDEQFF. CDR3 DNA: TGTGCCAGCAGTGCTTGGGATGAGCAGTTCTTC.

This chain joins TRBV20-1 and TRBJ2-1; 9 nucleotides agree with TRBD1. CDR3 size: 14 residues. Germline loops: CDR1 DFQATT, CDR2 SNEGSKA (reference sequence). Trimming cost V 6 bases and J 6 bases; bases outside gene matches: 9. CDR3 DNA sequence: TGCAGTGCGGGACAGGGTGGGATGGGCAATGAGCAGTTCTTC. It is translated as CSAGQGGMGNEQFF.

This clonotype was observed a single time. The chain links TRBV2 to TRBJ2-5, with TRBD2 as a possible D gene (5 bases). The CDR3 length is 14 residues. V lost 10 bases to trimming and J lost 4 bases, with 19 bases between them. Germline CDR1 reads SNHLY; CDR2 reads FYNNEI. This chain's CDR3 is CANSDGWAGETQYF. CDR3 DNA: TGTGCCAATTCAGATGGCTGGGCGGGAGAGACCCAGTACTTC.

V gene TRBV9 combines with J gene TRBJ1-3; the D is unclear. V was trimmed by 4 bases and J by 12 bases, leaving 11 bases between them. Looked up from germline, CDR1 is SGDLS and CDR2 is YYNGEE. This CDR3 is 11 amino acids long. CDR3 sequence reads: CASSYGNYIYF. In DNA, the CDR3 is TGTGCCAGCAGCTATGGGAATTACATATATTTT.

V is TRBV5-1 and J is TRBJ1-2, with D perhaps matching TRBD1 (5 bases). Germline V gene lookup returns CDR1 SGHRS and CDR2 YFSETQ. Between the trimmed V and J ends, which lost 0 bases and 8 bases, there was a span of 11 bases. The CDR3 contains 13 residues. CDR3 in amino acids: CASSLGEGNGYTF. The CDR3 DNA is TGCGCCAGCAGCTTGGGTGAGGGGAACGGCTACACCTTC.

The genes are TRBV20-1 and TRBJ2-1, with D tentatively TRBD2 (6 bases). CDR1 DFQATT and CDR2 SNEGSKA come from the germline V gene (reference sequence). This CDR3 has 16 residues. The ends were cut back, 0 bases at V and 8 bases at J, with 20 bases in the middle. CDR3 residues: CSARDSKRHGSDEQFF. For the CDR3, the DNA is TGCAGTGCTAGAGATTCGAAGAGACACGGGAGCGATGAGCAGTTCTTC.

The genes are TRBV4-1 and TRBJ1-1, with a weak D call TRBD1 (6 bases). The V gene lost 4 bases and the J gene lost 4 bases, with 16 bases spanning the gap. CDR3 size: 15 residues. The germline V gene has CDR1 MGHRA and CDR2 YSYEKL. The CDR3 loop is CASSRGGQEGTEAFF. As DNA, the CDR3 is TGCGCCAGCAGCCGGGGGGGGCAAGAGGGCACTGAAGCTTTCTTT.

The chain carries TRBV4-1 and TRBJ2-7; no clear D gene. Germline CDR1 is MGHRA and CDR2 is YSYEKL. V was shortened by 0 bases and J by 3 bases, with 6 bases between the two germline ends. The CDR3 has 13 residues. The CDR3 bases are TGCGCCAGCAGCCAAGAGGCCTACTACGAGCAGTACTTC. Its translation: CASSQEAYYEQYF.

This rearrangement joins TRBV29-1 to TRBJ2-1; D tentatively fits TRBD1 or TRBD2 (5 bases each). CDR3 size: 12 residues. V was shortened by 7 bases and J by 6 bases, with 13 bases between the two germline ends. Germline CDR1 and CDR2: SQVTM and ANQGSEA. The CDR3 is CSARGTGNEQFF. DNA of the CDR3: TGCAGCGCCCGGGGTACAGGCAATGAGCAGTTCTTC.